This TCR beta chain is drawn from a study of Graves' ophthalmopathy and Graves' hyperthyroidism. This clonotype was observed a few times. From RNA, the CDR3 regions of TCR beta chains were amplified and sequenced. HTBI primers primed a first-round RT-PCR, and a second-round multiplex PCR followed. TCRdb re-analysed the multiplex PCR reads in MiXCR, keeping a single row per CDR3 protein. The sample shows about 700,000 distinct CDR3 sequences, 40% of them seen only once. V was shortened by 5 bases and J by 3 bases, with 10 bases between the two germline ends. The CDR3 is made up of 14 amino acids. Germline V gene data show CDR1 as SGHTA and CDR2 as FQGTGA.

The gene calls are TRBV7-3 and TRBJ2-2; no definite D call. This receptor was obtained from an adult man with Graves' ophthalmopathy. Sequenced sample: peripheral blood. The CDR3 sequence is CASSPAPHTGELFF. The DNA for the CDR3 is TGTGCCAGCAGCCCGGCCCCACACACCGGGGAGCTGTTTTTT.